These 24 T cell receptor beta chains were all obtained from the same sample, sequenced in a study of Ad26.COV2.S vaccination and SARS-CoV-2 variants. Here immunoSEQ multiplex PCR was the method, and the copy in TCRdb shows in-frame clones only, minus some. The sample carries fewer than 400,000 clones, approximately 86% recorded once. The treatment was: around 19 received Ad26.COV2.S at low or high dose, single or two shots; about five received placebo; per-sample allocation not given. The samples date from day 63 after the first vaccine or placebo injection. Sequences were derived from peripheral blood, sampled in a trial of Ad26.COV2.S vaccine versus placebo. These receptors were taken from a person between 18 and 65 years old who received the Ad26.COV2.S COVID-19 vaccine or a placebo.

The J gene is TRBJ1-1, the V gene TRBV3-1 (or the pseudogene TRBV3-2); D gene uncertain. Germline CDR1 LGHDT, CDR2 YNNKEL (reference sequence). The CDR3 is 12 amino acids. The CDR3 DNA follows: TGTGCGACGGGAACGGTGAACACTGAAGCTTTCTTT. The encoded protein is CATGTVNTEAFF.

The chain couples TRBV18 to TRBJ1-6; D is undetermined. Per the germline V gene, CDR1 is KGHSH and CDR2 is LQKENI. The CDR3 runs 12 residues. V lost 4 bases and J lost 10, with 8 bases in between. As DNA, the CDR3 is TGTGCCAGCTCACTAGACGGATCACCCCTCCACTTT. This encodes CASSLDGSPLHF.

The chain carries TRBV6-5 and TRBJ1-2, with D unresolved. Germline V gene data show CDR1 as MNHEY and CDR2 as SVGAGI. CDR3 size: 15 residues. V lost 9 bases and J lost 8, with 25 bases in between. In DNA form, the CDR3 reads TGTGCCAGTTCCTTGTCCCGAGGCAGGCCTGAGGGCTACACCTTC. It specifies CASSLSRGRPEGYTF.

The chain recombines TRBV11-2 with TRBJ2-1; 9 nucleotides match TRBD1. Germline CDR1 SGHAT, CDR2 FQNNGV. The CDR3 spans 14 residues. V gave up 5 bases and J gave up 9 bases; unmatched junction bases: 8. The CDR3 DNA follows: TGTGCCAGCAGCCAGGACAGGGGCAGGGTTGAGCAGTTCTTC. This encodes CASSQDRGRVEQFF.

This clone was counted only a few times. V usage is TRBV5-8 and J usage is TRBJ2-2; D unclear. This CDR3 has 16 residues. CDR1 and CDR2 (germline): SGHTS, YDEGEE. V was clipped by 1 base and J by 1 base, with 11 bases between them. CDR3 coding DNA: TGTGCCAGCAGCTTGCTTCGGATGAGGAACACCGGGGAGCTGTTTTTT. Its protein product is CASSLLRMRNTGELFF.

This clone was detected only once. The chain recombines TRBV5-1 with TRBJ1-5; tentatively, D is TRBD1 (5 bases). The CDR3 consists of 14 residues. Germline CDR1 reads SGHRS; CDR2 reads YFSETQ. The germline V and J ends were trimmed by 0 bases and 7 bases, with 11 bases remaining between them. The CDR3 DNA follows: TGCGCCAGCAGCTTGGAAGGGCAGGGACAGCCCCAGCATTTT. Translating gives CASSLEGQGQPQHF.

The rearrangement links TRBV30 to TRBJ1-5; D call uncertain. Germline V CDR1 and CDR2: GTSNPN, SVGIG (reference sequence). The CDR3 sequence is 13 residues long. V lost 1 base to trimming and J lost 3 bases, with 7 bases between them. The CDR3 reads CAWSGQNNQPQHF. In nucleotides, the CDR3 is TGTGCCTGGAGTGGGCAGAACAATCAGCCCCAGCATTTT.

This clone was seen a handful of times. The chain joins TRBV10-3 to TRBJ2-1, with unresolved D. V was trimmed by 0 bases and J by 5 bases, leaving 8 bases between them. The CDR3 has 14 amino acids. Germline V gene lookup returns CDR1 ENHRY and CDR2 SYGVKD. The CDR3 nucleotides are TGTGCCATCAGTGAGTCAGCGCATAACAATGAGCAGTTCTTC. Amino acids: CAISESAHNNEQFF.

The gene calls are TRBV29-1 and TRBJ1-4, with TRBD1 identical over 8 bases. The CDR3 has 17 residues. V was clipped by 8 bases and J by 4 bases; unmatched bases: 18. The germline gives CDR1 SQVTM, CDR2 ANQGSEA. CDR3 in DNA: TGCAGCCCTACAGGGCTTACAGGGGGGCAGGATAATGAAAAACTGTTTTTT. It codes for CSPTGLTGGQDNEKLFF.

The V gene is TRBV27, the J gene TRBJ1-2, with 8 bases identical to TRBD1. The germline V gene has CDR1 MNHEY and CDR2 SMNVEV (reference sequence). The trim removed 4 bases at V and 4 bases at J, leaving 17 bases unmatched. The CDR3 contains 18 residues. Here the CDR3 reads CASSSNTIGQGKSYGYTF. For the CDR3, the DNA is TGTGCCAGCAGTTCCAATACCATAGGACAGGGCAAATCCTATGGCTACACCTTC.

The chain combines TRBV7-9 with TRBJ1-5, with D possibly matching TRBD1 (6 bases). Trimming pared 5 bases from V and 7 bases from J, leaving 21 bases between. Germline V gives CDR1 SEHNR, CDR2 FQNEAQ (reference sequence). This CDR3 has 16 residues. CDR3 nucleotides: TGTGCCAGCAGCGCAACACAGGGAAAGGTGGACCAGCCCCAGCATTTT. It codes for CASSATQGKVDQPQHF.

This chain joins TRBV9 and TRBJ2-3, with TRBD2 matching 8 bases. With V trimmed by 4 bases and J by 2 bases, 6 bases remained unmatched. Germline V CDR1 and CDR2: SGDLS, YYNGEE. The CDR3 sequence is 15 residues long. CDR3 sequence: CASSPNGRVTDTQYF. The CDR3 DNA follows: TGTGCCAGCAGCCCCAACGGGAGGGTCACAGATACGCAGTATTTT.

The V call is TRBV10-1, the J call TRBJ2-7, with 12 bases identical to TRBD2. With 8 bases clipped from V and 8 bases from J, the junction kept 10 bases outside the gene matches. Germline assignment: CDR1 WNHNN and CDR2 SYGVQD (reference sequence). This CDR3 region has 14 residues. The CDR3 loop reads CASVESLAGGQQYF. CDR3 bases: TGCGCCAGCGTCGAGAGTCTAGCGGGGGGGCAGCAGTACTTC.

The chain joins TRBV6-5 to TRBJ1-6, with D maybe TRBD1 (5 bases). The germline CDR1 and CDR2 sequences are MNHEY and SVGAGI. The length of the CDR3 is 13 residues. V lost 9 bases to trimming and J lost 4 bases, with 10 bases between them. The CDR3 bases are TGTGCCAGTTGGGACCAGTATAATTCACCCCTCCACTTT. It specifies CASWDQYNSPLHF.

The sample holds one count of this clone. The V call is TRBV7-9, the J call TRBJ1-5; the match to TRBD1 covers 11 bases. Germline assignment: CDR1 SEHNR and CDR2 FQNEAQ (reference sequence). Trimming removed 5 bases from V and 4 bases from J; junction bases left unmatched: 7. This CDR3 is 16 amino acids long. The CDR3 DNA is TGTGCCAGCAGCCGATCCGGGACAGGGGGTAATCAGCCCCAGCATTTT. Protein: CASSRSGTGGNQPQHF. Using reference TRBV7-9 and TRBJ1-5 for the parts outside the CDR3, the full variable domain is DTGVSQNPRHKITKRGQNVTFRCDPISEHNRLYWYRQTLGQGPEFLTYFQNEAQLEKSRLLSDRFSAERPKGSFSTLEIQRTEQGDSAMYLCASSRSGTGGNQPQHFGDGTRLSIL.

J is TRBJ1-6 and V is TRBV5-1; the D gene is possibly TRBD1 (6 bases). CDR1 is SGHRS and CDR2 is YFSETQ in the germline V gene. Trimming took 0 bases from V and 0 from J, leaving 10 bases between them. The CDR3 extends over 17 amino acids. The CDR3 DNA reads TGCGCCAGCAGCTTGGAGGGGGTGGGCTCCTATAATTCACCCCTCCACTTT. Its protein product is CASSLEGVGSYNSPLHF. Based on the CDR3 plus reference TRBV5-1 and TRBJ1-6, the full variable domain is KAGVTQTPRYLIKTRGQQVTLSCSPISGHRSVSWYQQTPGQGLQFLFEYFSETQRNKGNFPGRFSGRQFSNSRSEMNVSTLELGDSALYLCASSLEGVGSYNSPLHFGNGTRLTVT.

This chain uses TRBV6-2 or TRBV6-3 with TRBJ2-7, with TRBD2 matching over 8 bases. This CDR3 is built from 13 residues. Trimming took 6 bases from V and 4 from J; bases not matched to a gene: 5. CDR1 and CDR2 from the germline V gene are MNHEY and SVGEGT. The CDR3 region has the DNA TGTGCCAGCAGCATAGCGGGGTCATACGAGCAGTACTTC. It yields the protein CASSIAGSYEQYF.

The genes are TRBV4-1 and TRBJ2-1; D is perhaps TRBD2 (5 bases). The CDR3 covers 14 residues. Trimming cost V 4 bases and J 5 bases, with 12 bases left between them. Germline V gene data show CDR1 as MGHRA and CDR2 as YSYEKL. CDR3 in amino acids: CASSLVGVHNEQFF. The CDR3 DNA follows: TGCGCCAGCAGCCTTGTCGGGGTACACAATGAGCAGTTCTTC.

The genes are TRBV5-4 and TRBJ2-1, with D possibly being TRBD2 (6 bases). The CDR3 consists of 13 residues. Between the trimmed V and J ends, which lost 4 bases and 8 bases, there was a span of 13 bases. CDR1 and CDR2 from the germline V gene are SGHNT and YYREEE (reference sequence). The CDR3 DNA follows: TGTGCCAGCAGCCGGGACCCGGGGGATGAGCAGTTCTTC. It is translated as CASSRDPGDEQFF.

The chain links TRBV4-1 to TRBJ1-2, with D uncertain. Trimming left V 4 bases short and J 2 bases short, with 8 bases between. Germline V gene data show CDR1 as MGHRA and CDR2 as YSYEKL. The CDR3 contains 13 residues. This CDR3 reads CASSPTWNYGYTF. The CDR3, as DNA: TGCGCCAGCAGCCCTACATGGAACTATGGCTACACCTTC.

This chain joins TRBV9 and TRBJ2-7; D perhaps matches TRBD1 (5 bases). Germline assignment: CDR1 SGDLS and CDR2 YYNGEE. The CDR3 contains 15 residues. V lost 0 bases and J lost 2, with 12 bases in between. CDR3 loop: CASSVVARQTYEQYF. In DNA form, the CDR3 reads TGTGCCAGCAGCGTAGTGGCTCGACAGACCTACGAGCAGTACTTC.

The CDR3 is CASSLVLSTDTQYF. For the CDR3, the DNA is TGCGCCAGCAGCTTGGTGCTTAGCACAGATACGCAGTATTTT. The chain has TRBV5-1 and TRBJ2-3, with D unresolved. The CDR3 length is 14 residues. The V gene lost 0 bases and the J gene lost 0 bases, with 5 bases spanning the gap. Germline V gene data show CDR1 as SGHRS and CDR2 as YFSETQ.

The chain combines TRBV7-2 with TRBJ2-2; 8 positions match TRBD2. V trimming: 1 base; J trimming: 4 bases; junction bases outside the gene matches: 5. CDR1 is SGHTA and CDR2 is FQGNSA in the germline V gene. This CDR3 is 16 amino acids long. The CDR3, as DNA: TGTGCCAGCAGCTTAGTGCTTAGCGGGGTCACCGGGGAGCTGTTTTTT. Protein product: CASSLVLSGVTGELFF.

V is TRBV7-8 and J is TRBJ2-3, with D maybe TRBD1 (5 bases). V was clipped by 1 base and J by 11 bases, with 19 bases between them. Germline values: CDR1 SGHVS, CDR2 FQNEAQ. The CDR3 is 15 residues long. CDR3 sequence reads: CASSLGRTNLNMQYF. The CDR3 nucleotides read TGTGCCAGCAGCTTAGGGCGGACAAACCTCAATATGCAGTATTTT.